Following are 23 T cell receptor beta chains from one sample sequenced in a study of CD8+CD57+ T cells in acquired aplastic anemia. It was genomic DNA that served as the template for profiling TCR beta VDJ and CDR3. TCRdb reprocessed the reads via MiXCR and lists one record per CDR3 protein. The sample records 30,000 to 40,000 distinct CDR3 sequences, more than 75% being singletons. Sequencing was done on a sample of sorted CD4+, CD8+, or CD8+CD57+ T cells (not recorded which) from PBMCs. These receptors all stem from a human donor in good health, serving as a control.

The rearrangement uses TRBV20-1 and TRBJ1-1; D call uncertain. The CDR3 is made up of 11 amino acids. The germline V gene has CDR1 DFQATT and CDR2 SNEGSKA (reference sequence). V was clipped by 0 bases and J by 11 bases, with 10 bases between them. CDR3 protein: CSARDGRAAFF. The CDR3 nucleotides read TGCAGTGCTAGAGATGGGAGGGCCGCTTTCTTT.

This clonotype occurred once. The V call is TRBV9, the J call TRBJ2-4; the D gene could be TRBD1 or TRBD2 (6 bases each). Per germline, CDR1 SGDLS and CDR2 YYNGEE. V was cut by 3 bases and J by 3 bases, with 10 bases left in between. The CDR3 is made up of 14 amino acids. The CDR3 DNA sequence: TGTGCCAGCAGCGAGGGGGAGGACAAAAACATTCAGTACTTC. It specifies CASSEGEDKNIQYF.

The chain joins TRBV25-1 to TRBJ2-6; weak D call: TRBD1 (6 bases). Trimming removed 8 bases from V and 0 bases from J, with 14 bases in between. CDR3 size: 16 residues. From germline, CDR1 is MGHDK and CDR2 SYGVNS. CDR3 residues: CASVGTNSSGANVLTF. The CDR3 coding sequence is TGTGCCAGCGTAGGGACAAACTCCTCTGGGGCCAACGTCCTGACTTTC.

This clonotype was counted once. This chain connects TRBV20-1 to TRBJ2-7; D assignment may be TRBD1 or TRBD2 (7 bases each). The CDR3 is 20 amino acids. Trimming cost V 6 bases and J 3 bases, with 36 bases left between them. The germline gives CDR1 DFQATT, CDR2 SNEGSKA (reference sequence). CDR3 residues: CSAQGGDGEMRGSLYYEQYF. The CDR3 region has the DNA TGCAGTGCCCAGGGGGGGGACGGGGAGATGAGGGGTTCGCTGTACTACGAGCAGTACTTC.

This clonotype was seen just once. V gene TRBV4-1 combines with J gene TRBJ1-1; D gene ambiguous. CDR3 length: 14 residues. Per germline, CDR1 MGHRA and CDR2 YSYEKL. Deletions cut 4 bases from V and 2 bases from J, with 11 bases between. The DNA of the CDR3 is TGCGCCAGCAGCCCGGTCGCGGGAAACACTGAAGCTTTCTTT. Translated: CASSPVAGNTEAFF.

This chain joins TRBV6-5 and TRBJ2-7; tentatively, D is TRBD1 or TRBD2 (7 bases each). The CDR3 loop spans 15 amino acids. The germline V and J ends were trimmed by 1 base and 7 bases, with 17 bases remaining between them. Germline V gene sequence: CDR1 MNHEY, CDR2 SVGAGI. CDR3 sequence (DNA): TGTGCCAGCAGTTACTGGCGGGAGAGGGGGCGGGAGCAGTACTTC. Translation gives CASSYWRERGREQYF.

The rearrangement links TRBV7-8 to TRBJ2-7, with 8 nucleotides matching TRBD2. In germline, CDR1 is SGHVS, CDR2 FQNEAQ. This CDR3 spans 16 amino acids. With 0 bases clipped from V and 0 bases from J, the junction kept 4 bases outside the gene matches. The DNA for the CDR3 is TGTGCCAGCAGCTTAGCGACGCGGGGGGTCTCCTACGAGCAGTACTTC. Encoded protein: CASSLATRGVSYEQYF.

The chain links TRBV6-1 to TRBJ1-2; TRBD1 matches 7 bases. The CDR3 has 12 residues. The germline gives CDR1 MNHNS, CDR2 SASEGT. V was clipped by 5 bases and J by 6 bases; unmatched bases: 3. The CDR3 nucleotides are TGTGCCAGCAGTCCGACAGGGAATGGCTACACCTTC. Translated, it gives CASSPTGNGYTF.

The chain joins TRBV10-3 to TRBJ1-1, with 7 bases fitting TRBD1. V shed 6 bases and J 11 bases; nucleotides not matched to a gene: 9. This CDR3 has 12 residues. Germline values: CDR1 ENHRY, CDR2 SYGVKD. DNA of the CDR3: TGTGCCATCAGGGGCGACAGGGATTCGGCTTTCTTT. Translation gives CAIRGDRDSAFF.

The chain uses TRBV7-9 and TRBJ1-2; D not certain. Germline V gene data show CDR1 as SEHNR and CDR2 as FQNEAQ (reference sequence). The CDR3 is 13 residues long. V lost 1 base and J 2 bases, leaving 5 bases between the germline ends. CDR3 in DNA: TGTGCCAGCAGCTTAGACGGGAACTATGGCTACACCTTC. It is translated as CASSLDGNYGYTF.

The chain combines TRBV2 with TRBJ1-5, with D possibly being TRBD1 (5 bases). In germline, CDR1 is SNHLY, CDR2 FYNNEI. CDR3 length equals 15 residues. The V end was cut by 4 bases, the J end by 4 bases, with 14 bases between. CDR3 region: CASSAVGALNQPQHF. CDR3 sequence (DNA): TGTGCCAGCAGTGCGGTTGGGGCCCTAAATCAGCCCCAGCATTTT.

The chain is built from TRBV20-1 and TRBJ2-1; maybe TRBD2 (5 bases). V was shortened by 0 bases and J by 2 bases, with 11 bases between the two germline ends. This CDR3 comprises 15 residues. Germline V lookup: CDR1 DFQATT, CDR2 SNEGSKA (reference sequence). CDR3 DNA sequence: TGCAGTGCTAGAGATTTGGACGGGGCCTACAATGAGCAGTTCTTC. Protein: CSARDLDGAYNEQFF.

By share of the sample, this clonotype is medium-sized (0.01 to 0.1%). The chain uses TRBV4-2 and TRBJ2-1; the D is unclear. Deletions cut 1 base from V and 8 bases from J, with 12 bases between. The CDR3 has 14 residues. Germline V gene lookup returns CDR1 LGHNA and CDR2 YNFKEQ. CDR3 sequence reads: CASSQANREDEQFF. The CDR3 nucleotides read TGTGCCAGCAGCCAAGCAAATCGAGAGGATGAGCAGTTCTTC.

This clonotype occurred many times. The chain recombines TRBV5-5 with TRBJ2-6; D call uncertain. V lost 2 bases to trimming and J lost 0 bases, with 15 bases between them. The CDR3 covers 18 residues. The germline V gene has CDR1 SGHKS and CDR2 YYEKEE (reference sequence). The CDR3 is CASSLTTGPPSGANVLTF. Here the CDR3 DNA reads TGTGCCAGCAGCTTAACTACTGGACCTCCCTCTGGGGCCAACGTCCTGACTTTC.

The rearrangement uses TRBV15 and TRBJ2-7, with D unclear. From germline, CDR1 is LNHNV and CDR2 YYDKDF (reference sequence). V lost 3 bases and J lost 2, with 14 bases in between. The CDR3 covers 15 residues. As DNA, the CDR3 is TGTGCCACCAGCAGTAGGACGGAGATCCCCTACGAGCAGTACTTC. Translated: CATSSRTEIPYEQYF.

V gene TRBV15 combines with J gene TRBJ2-5, with 9 bases lining up with TRBD1. The ends lost 1 base at V and 2 bases at J; junction bases unmatched: 2. The CDR3 consists of 15 residues. CDR1 and CDR2 (germline): LNHNV, YYDKDF (reference sequence). The CDR3 DNA is TGTGCCACCAGCAGAGTAGGACAGGGGCAAGAGACCCAGTACTTC. Translation: CATSRVGQGQETQYF. Supplemented by reference TRBV15 and TRBJ2-5, the full variable domain reads DAMVIQNPRYQVTQFGKPVTLSCSQTLNHNVMYWYQQKSSQAPKLLFHYYDKDFNNEADTPDNFQSRRPNTSFCFLDIRSPGLGDTAMYLCATSRVGQGQETQYFGPGTRLLVL.

This clonotype occurred once. V and J are TRBV6-5 and TRBJ1-1, with D possibly TRBD1 on 5 matching bases. V lost 0 bases, J lost 4 bases, and 9 bases lay in between. Germline V gives CDR1 MNHEY, CDR2 SVGAGI. CDR3 size: 14 residues. In DNA, the CDR3 is TGTGCCAGCAGTTACTCACAGGTCGGCACTGAAGCTTTCTTT. As protein: CASSYSQVGTEAFF.

CDR3: CATSREGGDTEAFF. DNA of the CDR3: TGTGCCACCAGCAGAGAAGGGGGGGACACTGAAGCTTTCTTT. The V and J genes are TRBV15 and TRBJ1-1, with D possibly matching TRBD1 (6 bases). Germline CDR1 reads LNHNV; CDR2 reads YYDKDF (reference sequence). There are 14 residues in the CDR3. V dropped 0 bases and J dropped 3 bases, with 8 bases sitting between them.

The rearrangement uses TRBV11-1 and TRBJ2-7, with TRBD2 matching 7 bases. The J segment lost 5 bases and the V segment lost 6 bases, leaving 16 bases of the junction unmatched. The CDR3 extends over 16 amino acids. The germline gives CDR1 SGHAT, CDR2 FQDESV (reference sequence). The CDR3 nucleotides read TGTGCCAGCAGTCCGGCGCGGGGGTACCGCTTCAACGAGCAGTACTTC. Translating it yields CASSPARGYRFNEQYF.

A note on this clonotype: One end of the junction is discordant with germline, which a read error may explain. The chain's CDR3 is CASSGTGLNIGELLF. DNA for the CDR3: TGTGCCAGCAGTGGGACGGGGTTGAACATCGGGGAGCTGCTTTTT. This chain links TRBV2 with TRBJ2-2; a possible D gene is TRBD2 (5 bases). Germline assignment: CDR1 SNHLY and CDR2 FYNNEI. The CDR3 is 15 residues long. Complete variable domain (other parts from reference TRBV2 and TRBJ2-2): EPEVTQTPSHQVTQMGQEVILRCVPISNHLYFYWYRQILGQKVEFLVSFYNNEISEKSEIFDDQFSVERPDGSNFTLKIRSTKLEDSAMYFCASSGTGLNIGELLFGEGSRLTVL.

The chain uses TRBV19 and TRBJ2-3, with 10 bases fitting TRBD2. The junction had 4 bases not matched to a gene; V was cut back by 4 bases and J by 3 bases. This CDR3 is built from 15 residues. Germline CDR1 is LNHDA and CDR2 is SQIVND (reference sequence). CDR3 coding DNA: TGTGCCAGTAGTAGTAGCGGGGGGTCTACAGATACGCAGTATTTT. Its protein is CASSSSGGSTDTQYF. Looking up the rest from reference TRBV19 and TRBJ2-3 gives the full variable domain: DGGITQSPKYLFRKEGQNVTLSCEQNLNHDAMYWYRQDPGQGLRLIYYSQIVNDFQKGDIAEGYSVSREKKESFPLTVTSAQKNPTAFYLCASSSSGGSTDTQYFGPGTRLTVL.

This clonotype was seen once. V is TRBV2 and J is TRBJ1-6; D unresolved. Germline V gene lookup returns CDR1 SNHLY and CDR2 FYNNEI. Between the trimmed V and J ends, which lost 6 bases and 9 bases, there was a span of 12 bases. The CDR3 runs to 13 residues. The DNA of the CDR3 is TGTGCCAGCAGAAGACAAGGGTCTTCACCCCTCCACTTT. Amino acids: CASRRQGSSPLHF.

V gene TRBV2 combines with J gene TRBJ2-7; D unclear. V lost 6 bases to trimming and J lost 0 bases, with 12 bases between them. This CDR3 has 14 residues. Per the germline V gene, CDR1 is SNHLY and CDR2 is FYNNEI. The CDR3 protein is CASRARTSSYEQYF. The CDR3 nucleotides read TGTGCCAGCAGGGCCAGGACGAGCTCCTACGAGCAGTACTTC. The full variable domain, completed using reference TRBV2 and TRBJ2-7, is EPEVTQTPSHQVTQMGQEVILRCVPISNHLYFYWYRQILGQKVEFLVSFYNNEISEKSEIFDDQFSVERPDGSNFTLKIRSTKLEDSAMYFCASRARTSSYEQYFGPGTRLTVT.